This T cell receptor (beta chain) was recovered during a study of blood T cell repertoires in COVID-19. Overall study context: Some COVID-19 samples were acute and others convalescent; all came from the United States, Italy and Spain.

Data came from immunoSEQ multiplex PCR; TCRdb stores just in-frame clones and leaves some out. The sample lists roughly 86,000 clones, less than 85% occurring once. Details on this clone: The sample has other DNA sequences that encode this CDR3 too.

The germline V gene encodes CDR1 KGHSH and CDR2 LQKENI. The CDR3 is made up of 16 amino acids. J gave up 3 bases and V 3 bases, and 6 bases lay outside the gene matches. The chain couples TRBV18 to TRBJ2-2, with 8 bases that match TRBD1. The sequencing input was peripheral blood. This clonotype was obtained from a man in his fifties or sixties who had recovered from COVID-19. The CDR3 bases are TGTGCCAGCTCACCCCCAGGGGGCCGGGACACCGGGGAGCTGTTTTTT. Translated, it gives CASSPPGGRDTGELFF.